Given below is one TCR beta chain in context. This record comes from a study of memory CD8 T cells in hepatitis C reinfection. The wider study: Chronic HCV followed reinfection in a couple of donors who cleared primary infection. Between 55 and 20 weeks before reinfection detection, pre-reinfection samples were drawn.

Profiling relied on immunoSEQ multiplex PCR, and the TCRdb table lists in-frame clones only, not all of them. The data contain more than 45,000 clones, over 85% of them singletons. Time point meaning: pre-reinfection, 55 to 20 weeks before reinfection detection. The sorted cells went straight to TCR sequencing with no prior in vitro expansion. There are 14 residues in the CDR3. Germline CDR1 and CDR2: LNHDA and SQIVND (reference sequence). Between the trimmed V and J ends, which lost 3 bases and 6 bases, there was a span of 14 bases. The receptor was derived from a man aged 18 to 29 with hepatitis C virus infection. The gene calls are TRBV19 and TRBJ1-2, with D tentatively TRBD1 (6 bases). Sequenced: naive CD8+ T cells sorted from blood. The CDR3 DNA sequence: TGTGCCAGTAGTATTACGGACAGCCAGCATGGCTACACCTTC. It codes for CASSITDSQHGYTF.